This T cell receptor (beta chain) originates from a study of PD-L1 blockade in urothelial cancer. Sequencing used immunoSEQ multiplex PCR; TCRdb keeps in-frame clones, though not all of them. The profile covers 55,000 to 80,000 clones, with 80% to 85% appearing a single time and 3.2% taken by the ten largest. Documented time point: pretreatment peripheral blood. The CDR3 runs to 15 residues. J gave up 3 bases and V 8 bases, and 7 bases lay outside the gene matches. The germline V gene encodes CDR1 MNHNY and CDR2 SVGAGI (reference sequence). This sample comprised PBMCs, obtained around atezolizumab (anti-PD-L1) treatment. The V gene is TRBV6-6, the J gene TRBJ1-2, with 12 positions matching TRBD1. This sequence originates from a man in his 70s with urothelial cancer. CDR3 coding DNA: TGTGCCAGCGCCGGGACAGGGGGCGCGGACTATGGCTACACCTTC. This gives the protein CASAGTGGADYGYTF.